This T cell receptor beta chain appears in the sequencing data of a study of T cells after yellow fever vaccination. Study in general: SMART-Seq v4 Ultra Low Input prepared the low-cell-number fractions. Whole-study findings and limits: Clonotypes appearing in both CD4 and CD8 compartments existed, and their share was small.

Note on this clonotype: Its specificity is unknown.

TCRdb called the 5' RACE reads again in MiXCR, with one record for every CDR3 protein. The table lists hundreds of thousands of distinct CDR3 sequences, around 20% of them singletons. The CDR3 runs to 14 residues. The germline V and J ends were trimmed by 1 base and 6 bases, with 9 bases remaining between them. Germline assignment: CDR1 SGHTA and CDR2 FQGNSA. The sequence was obtained from a man between 18 and 35 years old who received the YFV17D yellow fever vaccine. The sequencing here drew on PBMCs, taken before the yellow fever booster vaccination. The chain carries TRBV7-2 and TRBJ2-2; D call uncertain. This CDR3 is CASSLEGYPGELFF. The CDR3, as DNA: TGTGCCAGCAGCTTAGAGGGATACCCCGGGGAGCTGTTTTTT.